The 11 T cell receptor beta chains reported below all come from one sample, sequenced in a study of cytomegalovirus exposure and HLA in healthy donors. The PCR contained 60 Vbeta and 13 Jbeta primers. The protocol was immunoSEQ multiplex PCR, while the TCRdb copy is restricted to in-frame clones and leaves out a portion. This sample has around 150,000 clones; approximately 85% occur once, and the top ten carry about 2%. Sequencing used PBMCs. These receptors all come from a young man in good health and CMV-seropositive.

V gene TRBV19 combines with J gene TRBJ1-3; TRBD1 might be the D (5 bases). The germline V gene has CDR1 LNHDA and CDR2 SQIVND (reference sequence). The ends were cut back, 7 bases at V and 3 bases at J, with 16 bases in the middle. The CDR3 runs 15 residues. CDR3 sequence (DNA): TGTGCCAGTACCTATTGGGGGACTCGTGGAAACACCATATATTTT. Its protein product is CASTYWGTRGNTIYF.

The genes are TRBV18 and TRBJ1-6; 10 nucleotides agree with TRBD1. J was trimmed by 10 bases and V by 5 bases; bases with no gene match: 8. The germline CDR1 and CDR2 sequences are KGHSH and LQKENI. The CDR3 has 15 amino acids. In DNA form, the CDR3 reads TGTGCCAGCTCAAGTGACAGGGGGCTGGGGTCACCCCTCCACTTT. It yields the protein CASSSDRGLGSPLHF.

This clone has just one count. This sequence joins TRBV25-1 and TRBJ1-1; 9 bases align to TRBD1. The CDR3 contains 15 residues. The V gene's germline CDR1 is MGHDK and CDR2 SYGVNS. Trimming removed 5 bases from V and 3 bases from J; junction bases left unmatched: 7. The CDR3, as DNA: TGTGCCAGCAGTCCTGGGGACAGGGAGTACACTGAAGCTTTCTTT. It codes for CASSPGDREYTEAFF.

This clone has more than one count but fewer than ten. This rearrangement joins TRBV6-1 to TRBJ1-1; 7 bases line up with TRBD1. V shed 4 bases and J 4 bases; nucleotides not matched to a gene: 3. This CDR3 spans 13 amino acids. The germline CDR1 and CDR2 sequences are MNHNS and SASEGT. The CDR3 spells CASSGYRGTEAFF. The DNA for the CDR3 is TGTGCCAGCAGTGGATACAGGGGCACTGAAGCTTTCTTT.

The rearrangement joins TRBV6-5 to TRBJ2-7, with D perhaps TRBD1 (6 bases). V lost 5 bases, J lost 4 bases, and 15 bases lay in between. CDR3 length: 14 residues. Germline-derived CDR1 and CDR2 are MNHEY and SVGAGI. CDR3 sequence: CASSSRDQGYEQYF. The CDR3 DNA follows: TGTGCCAGCAGTAGCCGGGACCAGGGGTACGAGCAGTACTTC.

In this sample, this clone turned up a few times. This chain uses TRBV15 with TRBJ1-6; no definite D call. V shed 0 bases and J shed 10 bases, with 10 bases lying between them. The CDR3 loop spans 14 amino acids. Germline CDR1 is LNHNV and CDR2 is YYDKDF (reference sequence). CDR3 residues: CATSREGWRSPLHF. In DNA form, the CDR3 reads TGTGCCACCAGCAGAGAAGGGTGGAGGTCACCCCTCCACTTT. Variable domain in full (rest from reference TRBV15 and TRBJ1-6): DAMVIQNPRYQVTQFGKPVTLSCSQTLNHNVMYWYQQKSSQAPKLLFHYYDKDFNNEADTPDNFQSRRPNTSFCFLDIRSPGLGDTAMYLCATSREGWRSPLHFGNGTRLTVT.

The genes are TRBV18 and TRBJ2-7, with D uncertain. Germline lookup yields CDR1 KGHSH and CDR2 LQKENI. The V gene lost 0 bases and the J gene lost 6 bases, with 9 bases spanning the gap. The CDR3 consists of 13 residues. The CDR3 is CASSPPPGTEQYF. The CDR3 DNA sequence: TGTGCCAGCTCACCACCGCCGGGTACCGAGCAGTACTTC.

The chain joins TRBV6-6 to TRBJ1-6; no firm D call. Germline V gene data show CDR1 as MNHNY and CDR2 as SVGAGI (reference sequence). The CDR3 consists of 14 residues. V dropped 7 bases and J dropped 3 bases, with 10 bases sitting between them. The CDR3 DNA reads TGTGCCAGCAAAAGATCAGACTATAATTCACCCCTCCACTTT. Translating gives CASKRSDYNSPLHF.

The rearrangement uses TRBV5-5 and TRBJ1-4; D unclear. The CDR3 totals 16 residues. CDR1 SGHKS and CDR2 YYEKEE come from the germline V gene (reference sequence). Between the trimmed V and J ends, which lost 1 base and 0 bases, there was a span of 10 bases. Here the CDR3 reads CASSLSGPATNEKLFF. CDR3 sequence (DNA): TGTGCCAGCAGCTTGTCTGGCCCTGCAACTAATGAAAAACTGTTTTTT. The variable domain in full, completed from reference TRBV5-5 and TRBJ1-4, reads DAGVTQSPTHLIKTRGQQVTLRCSPISGHKSVSWYQQVLGQGPQFIFQYYEKEERGRGNFPDRFSARQFPNYSSELNVNALLLGDSALYLCASSLSGPATNEKLFFGSGTQLSVL.

This clone was counted between two and nine times. The genes are TRBV29-1 and TRBJ1-2; 7 positions agree with TRBD1. The CDR3 is 12 amino acids. CDR1 is SQVTM and CDR2 is ANQGSEA in the germline V gene. CDR3 loop: CRGGDRADGYTF. The CDR3 region has the DNA TGCAGGGGGGGAGACAGGGCTGATGGCTACACCTTC.

This clone has a handful of counts. The rearrangement uses TRBV2 and TRBJ2-1, with TRBD2 matching 11 bases. The CDR3 totals 13 residues. The trim removed 7 bases at V and 5 bases at J, leaving 1 base unmatched. Germline-derived CDR1 and CDR2 are SNHLY and FYNNEI. The CDR3 coding sequence is TGTGCCAGCAAGGGACTAGCGGACAATGAGCAGTTCTTC. Protein product: CASKGLADNEQFF. Full variable domain (rest looked up from reference TRBV2 and TRBJ2-1): EPEVTQTPSHQVTQMGQEVILRCVPISNHLYFYWYRQILGQKVEFLVSFYNNEISEKSEIFDDQFSVERPDGSNFTLKIRSTKLEDSAMYFCASKGLADNEQFFGPGTRLTVL.